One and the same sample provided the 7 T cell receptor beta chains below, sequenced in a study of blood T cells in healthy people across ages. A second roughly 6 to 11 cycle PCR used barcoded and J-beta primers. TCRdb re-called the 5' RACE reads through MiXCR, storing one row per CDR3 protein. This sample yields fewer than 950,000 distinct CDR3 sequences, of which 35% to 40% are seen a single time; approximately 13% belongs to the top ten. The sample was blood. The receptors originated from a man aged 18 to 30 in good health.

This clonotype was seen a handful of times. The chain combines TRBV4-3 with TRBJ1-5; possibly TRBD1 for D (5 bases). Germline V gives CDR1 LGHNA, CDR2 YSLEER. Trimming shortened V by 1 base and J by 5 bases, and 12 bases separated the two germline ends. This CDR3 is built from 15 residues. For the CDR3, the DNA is TGCGCCAGCAGCCAAGGTGTAGGGGAGTATCAGCCCCAGCATTTT. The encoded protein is CASSQGVGEYQPQHF.

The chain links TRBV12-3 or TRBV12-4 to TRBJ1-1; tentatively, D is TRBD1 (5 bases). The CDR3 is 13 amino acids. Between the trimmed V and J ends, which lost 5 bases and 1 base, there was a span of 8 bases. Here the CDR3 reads CASSDSGNTEAFF. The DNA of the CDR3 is TGTGCCAGCAGTGACAGCGGGAACACTGAAGCTTTCTTT.

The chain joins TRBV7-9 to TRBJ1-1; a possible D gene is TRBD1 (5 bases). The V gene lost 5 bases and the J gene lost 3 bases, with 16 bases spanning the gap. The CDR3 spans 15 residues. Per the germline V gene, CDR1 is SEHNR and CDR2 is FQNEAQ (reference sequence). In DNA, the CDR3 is TGTGCCAGCAGCGACACTGGGGGGGTGGACACTGAAGCTTTCTTT. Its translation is CASSDTGGVDTEAFF.

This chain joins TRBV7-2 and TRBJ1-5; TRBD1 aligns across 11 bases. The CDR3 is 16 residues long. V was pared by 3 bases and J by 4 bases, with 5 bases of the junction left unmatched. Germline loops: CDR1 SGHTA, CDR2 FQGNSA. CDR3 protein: CASSFEDRGRNQPQHF. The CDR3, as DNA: TGTGCCAGCAGCTTTGAGGACAGGGGGCGAAATCAGCCCCAGCATTTT.

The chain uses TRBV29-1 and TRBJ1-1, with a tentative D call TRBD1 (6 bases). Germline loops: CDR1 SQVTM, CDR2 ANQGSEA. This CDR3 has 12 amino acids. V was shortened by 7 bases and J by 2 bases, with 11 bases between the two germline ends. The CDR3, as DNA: TGCAGCGCTACCAGGGGAAACACTGAAGCTTTCTTT. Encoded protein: CSATRGNTEAFF.

The CDR3 region has the DNA TGTGCCAGCAGCCTGAATGGGGGATGGGACACAGATACGCAGTATTTT. It yields the protein CASSLNGGWDTDTQYF. The chain uses TRBV7-2 and TRBJ2-3; the D gene could be TRBD1 or TRBD2 (5 bases each). The V end lost 5 bases, the J end lost 2 bases, and 17 bases lay between the germline ends. This CDR3 is 16 amino acids long. Germline lookup yields CDR1 SGHTA and CDR2 FQGNSA.

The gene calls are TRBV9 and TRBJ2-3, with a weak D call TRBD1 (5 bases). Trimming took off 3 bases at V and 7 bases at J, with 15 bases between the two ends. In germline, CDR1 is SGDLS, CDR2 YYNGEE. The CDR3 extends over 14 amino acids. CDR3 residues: CASSGAGLANTQYF. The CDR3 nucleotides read TGTGCCAGCAGCGGAGCAGGGTTGGCGAATACGCAGTATTTT.